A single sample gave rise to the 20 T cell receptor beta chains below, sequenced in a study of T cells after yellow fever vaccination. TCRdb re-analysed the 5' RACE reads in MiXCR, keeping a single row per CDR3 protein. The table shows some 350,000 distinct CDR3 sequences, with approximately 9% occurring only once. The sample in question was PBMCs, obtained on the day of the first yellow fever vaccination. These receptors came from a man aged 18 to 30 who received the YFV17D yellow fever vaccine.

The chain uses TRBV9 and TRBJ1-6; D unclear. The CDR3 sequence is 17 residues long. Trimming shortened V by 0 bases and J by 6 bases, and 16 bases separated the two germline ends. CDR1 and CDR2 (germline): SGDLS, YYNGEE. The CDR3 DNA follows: TGTGCCAGCAGCGTAGATGCGGGCCGAAGAGGTAATTCACCCCTCCACTTT. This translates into CASSVDAGRRGNSPLHF.

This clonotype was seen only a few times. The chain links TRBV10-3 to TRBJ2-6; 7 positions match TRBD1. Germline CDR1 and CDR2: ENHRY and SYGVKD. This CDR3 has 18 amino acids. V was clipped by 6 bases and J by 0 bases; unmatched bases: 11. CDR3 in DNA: TGTGCCATCAGGGAAGACAGGGTTCTCCCCTCTGGGGCCAACGTCCTGACTTTC. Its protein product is CAIREDRVLPSGANVLTF.

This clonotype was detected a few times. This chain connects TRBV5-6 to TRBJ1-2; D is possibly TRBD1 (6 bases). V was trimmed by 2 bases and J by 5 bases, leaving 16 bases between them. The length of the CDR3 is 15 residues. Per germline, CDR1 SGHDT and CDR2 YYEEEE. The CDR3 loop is CASSFQGRALYGYTF. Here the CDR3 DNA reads TGTGCCAGCAGCTTCCAGGGGCGGGCTCTATATGGCTACACCTTC.

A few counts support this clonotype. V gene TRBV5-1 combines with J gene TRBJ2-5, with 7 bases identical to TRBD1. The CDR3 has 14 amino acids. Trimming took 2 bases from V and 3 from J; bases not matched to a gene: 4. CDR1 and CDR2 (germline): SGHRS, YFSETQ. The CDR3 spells CASSFTGEKETQYF. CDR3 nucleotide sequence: TGCGCCAGCAGCTTCACAGGGGAAAAAGAGACCCAGTACTTC.

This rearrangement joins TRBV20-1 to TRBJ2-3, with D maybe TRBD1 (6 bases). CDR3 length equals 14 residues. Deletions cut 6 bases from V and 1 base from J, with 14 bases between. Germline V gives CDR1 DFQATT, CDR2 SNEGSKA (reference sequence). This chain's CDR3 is CSARIPGGTDTQYF. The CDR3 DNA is TGCAGTGCCAGAATCCCAGGGGGCACAGATACGCAGTATTTT.

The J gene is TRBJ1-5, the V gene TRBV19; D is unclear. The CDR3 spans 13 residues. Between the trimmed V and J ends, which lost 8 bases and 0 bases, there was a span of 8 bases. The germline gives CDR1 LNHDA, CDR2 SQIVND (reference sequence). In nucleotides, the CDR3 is TGTGCCAGTCACAAATATAGCAATCAGCCCCAGCATTTT. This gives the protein CASHKYSNQPQHF.

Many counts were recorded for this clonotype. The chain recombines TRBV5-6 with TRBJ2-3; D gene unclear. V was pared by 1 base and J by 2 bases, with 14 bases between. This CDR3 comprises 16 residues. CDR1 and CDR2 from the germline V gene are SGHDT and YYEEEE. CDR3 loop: CASSLLANSHTDTQYF. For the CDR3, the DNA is TGTGCCAGCAGCTTGTTAGCCAACAGCCACACAGATACGCAGTATTTT.

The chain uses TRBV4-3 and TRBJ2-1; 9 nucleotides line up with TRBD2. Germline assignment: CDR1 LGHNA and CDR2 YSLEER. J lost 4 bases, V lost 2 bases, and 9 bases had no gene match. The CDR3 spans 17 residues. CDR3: CASSQLRASGAYNEQFF. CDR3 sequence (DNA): TGCGCCAGCAGCCAACTCCGTGCTAGCGGGGCTTACAATGAGCAGTTCTTC.

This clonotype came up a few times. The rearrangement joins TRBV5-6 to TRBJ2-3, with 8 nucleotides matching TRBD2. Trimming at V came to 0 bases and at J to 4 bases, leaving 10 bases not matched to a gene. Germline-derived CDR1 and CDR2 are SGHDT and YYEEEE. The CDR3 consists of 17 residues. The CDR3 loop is CASSLAKFGGAADTQYF. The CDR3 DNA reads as TGTGCCAGCAGCTTGGCCAAATTCGGGGGGGCTGCAGATACGCAGTATTTT. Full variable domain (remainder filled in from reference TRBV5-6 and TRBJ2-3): DAGVTQSPTHLIKTRGQQVTLRCSPKSGHDTVSWYQQALGQGPQFIFQYYEEEERQRGNFPDRFSGHQFPNYSSELNVNALLLGDSALYLCASSLAKFGGAADTQYFGPGTRLTVL.

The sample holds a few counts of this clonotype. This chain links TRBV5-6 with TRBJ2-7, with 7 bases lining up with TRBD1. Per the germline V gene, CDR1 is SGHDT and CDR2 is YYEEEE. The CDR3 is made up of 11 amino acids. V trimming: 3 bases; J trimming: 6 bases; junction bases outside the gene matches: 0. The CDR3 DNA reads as TGTGCCAGCAGCTGGGACAGCGAGCAGTACTTC. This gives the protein CASSWDSEQYF.

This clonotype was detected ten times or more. This CDR3 reads CASSLGNDVAKNIQYF. The CDR3 DNA reads as TGCGCCAGCAGCTTGGGAAATGACGTAGCCAAAAACATTCAGTACTTC. This rearrangement joins TRBV5-1 to TRBJ2-4; D is unclear. Germline CDR1 reads SGHRS; CDR2 reads YFSETQ. The V end was cut by 0 bases, the J end by 0 bases, with 10 bases between. The CDR3 runs 16 residues.

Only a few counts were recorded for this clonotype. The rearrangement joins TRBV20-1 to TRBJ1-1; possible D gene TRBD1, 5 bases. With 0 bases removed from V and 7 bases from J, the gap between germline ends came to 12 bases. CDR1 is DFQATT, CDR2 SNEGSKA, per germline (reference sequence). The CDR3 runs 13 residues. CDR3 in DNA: TGCAGTGCTAGAGATCTGGAGGGGCTTGAAGCTTTCTTT. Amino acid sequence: CSARDLEGLEAFF.

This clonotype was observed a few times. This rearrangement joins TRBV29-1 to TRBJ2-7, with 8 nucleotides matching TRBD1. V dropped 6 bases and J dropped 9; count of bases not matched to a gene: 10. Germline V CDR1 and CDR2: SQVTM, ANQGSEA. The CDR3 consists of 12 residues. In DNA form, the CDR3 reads TGCAGCGTAACTGGACAGGGACTCGGGCAGTACTTC. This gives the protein CSVTGQGLGQYF.

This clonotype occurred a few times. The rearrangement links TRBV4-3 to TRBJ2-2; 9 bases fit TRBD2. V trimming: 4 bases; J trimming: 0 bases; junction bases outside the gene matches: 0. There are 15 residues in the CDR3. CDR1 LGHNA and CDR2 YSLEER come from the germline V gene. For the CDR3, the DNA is TGCGCCAGCAGCCCTAGCGGGGCGAACACCGGGGAGCTGTTTTTT. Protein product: CASSPSGANTGELFF.

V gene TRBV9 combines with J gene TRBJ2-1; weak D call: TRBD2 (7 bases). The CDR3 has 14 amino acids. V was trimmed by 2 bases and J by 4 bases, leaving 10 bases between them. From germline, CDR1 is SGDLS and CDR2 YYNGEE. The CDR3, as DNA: TGTGCCAGCAGCGTCGGGGGGCAGTACAATGAGCAGTTCTTC. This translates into CASSVGGQYNEQFF.

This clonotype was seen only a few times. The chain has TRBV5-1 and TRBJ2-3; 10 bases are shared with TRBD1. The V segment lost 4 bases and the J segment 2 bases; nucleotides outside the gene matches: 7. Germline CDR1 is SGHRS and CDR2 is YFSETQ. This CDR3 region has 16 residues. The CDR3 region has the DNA TGCGCCAGCAGCCCGCGGACAGGGGGATTCACAGATACGCAGTATTTT. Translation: CASSPRTGGFTDTQYF.

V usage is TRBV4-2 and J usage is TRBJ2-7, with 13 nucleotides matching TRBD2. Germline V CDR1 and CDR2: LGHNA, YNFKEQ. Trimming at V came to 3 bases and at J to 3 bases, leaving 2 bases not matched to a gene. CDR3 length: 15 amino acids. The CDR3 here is CASSHTSGGGYEQYF. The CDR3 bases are TGTGCCAGCAGCCACACTAGCGGGGGGGGCTACGAGCAGTACTTC.

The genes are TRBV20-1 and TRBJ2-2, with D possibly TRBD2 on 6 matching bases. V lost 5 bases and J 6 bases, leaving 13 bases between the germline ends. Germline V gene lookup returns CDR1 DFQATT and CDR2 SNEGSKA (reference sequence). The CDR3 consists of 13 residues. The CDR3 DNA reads TGCAGTGCTGGAGCCCCGGGGGCCGGGGAGCTGTTTTTT. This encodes CSAGAPGAGELFF.

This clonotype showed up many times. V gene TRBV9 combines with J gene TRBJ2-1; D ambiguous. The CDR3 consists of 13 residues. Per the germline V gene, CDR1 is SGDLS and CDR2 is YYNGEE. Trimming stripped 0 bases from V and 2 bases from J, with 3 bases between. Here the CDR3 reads CASSVGPYNEQFF. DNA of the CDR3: TGTGCCAGCAGCGTAGGCCCCTACAATGAGCAGTTCTTC.

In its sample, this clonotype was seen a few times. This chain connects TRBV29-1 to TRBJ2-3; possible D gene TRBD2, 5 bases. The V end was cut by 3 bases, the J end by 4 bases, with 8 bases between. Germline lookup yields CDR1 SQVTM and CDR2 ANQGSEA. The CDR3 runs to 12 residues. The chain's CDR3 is CSVDEGADTQYF. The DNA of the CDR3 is TGCAGCGTTGACGAGGGCGCAGATACGCAGTATTTT.